This entry concerns a single T cell receptor beta chain. Its target is not known. Primed by a sample-barcoded 5' primer and a J-beta primer mix, a second PCR proceeded for 7 to 11 cycles. Template switching added a 12-random-nucleotide identifier to every cDNA molecule. Sequencing recovered at least 2.5 million CDR3-containing paired-end reads from each sample. Each CDR3 protein gets one entry after TCRdb re-called the 5' RACE reads with MiXCR. The data hold approximately 690,000 distinct CDR3 sequences, with about 53% observed a single time. The data were taken from a study of blood T cells in healthy people across ages. Overall study results and limits: TCR beta diversity correlated strongly with naive T cell percentage. Lack of knowledge of donor CMV status possibly confounded expanded clonotype changes.

CDR1 is SGHTA and CDR2 is FQGNSA in the germline V gene. V was pared by 5 bases and J by 0 bases, with 6 bases of the junction left unmatched. The CDR3 consists of 16 residues. The chain combines TRBV7-2 with TRBJ2-1; 8 bases align to TRBD2. Sequenced sample: blood. This receptor was identified in a man aged 60 to 69 in good health. CDR3 region: CASSLIAGSSYNEQFF. DNA for the CDR3: TGTGCCAGCAGCCTCATAGCGGGAAGCTCCTACAATGAGCAGTTCTTC.